This is a list of T cell receptor beta chains from one sample in a study of T cells in Graves' hyperthyroidism and ophthalmopathy. In TCRdb, the multiplex PCR reads were re-called with MiXCR into one record per CDR3 protein. The sample has about 640,000 distinct CDR3 sequences, around 21% seen once. The sequenced sample consisted of blood. The receptors shown here come from a young man with Graves' ophthalmopathy. Both conserved end residues are part of each CDR3. Fields, in order: V gene, D gene, clone size, J gene, CDR3 protein, CDR3 DNA. The D gene is left open where the match is weak. Size tells how often a clone was seen (once, few, many) or the class of an expanded clone, and some rows leave it out.

>TRBV28|NA|many|TRBJ2-1
CASSFNAGEQFF
TGTGCCAGCAGTTTCAACGCGGGTGAGCAGTTCTTC
>TRBV5-1|TRBD1|few|TRBJ2-5
CASSPDRRETQYF
TGCGCCAGCAGCCCGGACAGGCGGGAGACCCAGTACTTC
>TRBV11-2|TRBD2|many|TRBJ2-1
CASSTGLASYNEQFF
TGTGCCAGCAGCACGGGACTAGCGAGCTACAATGAGCAGTTCTTC
>TRBV20-1|TRBD2|few|TRBJ2-7
CSEIAGAIGISYEQYF
TGCAGTGAAATAGCGGGTGCTATTGGGATCTCCTACGAGCAGTACTTC
>TRBV2|TRBD1|many|TRBJ1-2
CASSSRDRYGYTF
TGTGCCAGCAGTTCCCGGGACAGATATGGCTACACCTTC
>TRBV7-9|NA|few|TRBJ2-5
CASSLGPLPNF
TGTGCCAGCAGCTTAGGGCCGCTCCCAAACTTC
>TRBV6-5|NA|NA|TRBJ2-1
CASSYGEVRDEQFF
TGTGCCAGCAGTTACGGGGAGGTAAGAGATGAGCAGTTCTTC
>TRBV2|NA|NA|TRBJ2-7
CASQTDAYEQYF
TGTGCCAGCCAGACGGACGCCTACGAGCAGTACTTC
>TRBV4-1|NA|NA|TRBJ2-7
CASSQGSASPYEQYF
TGCGCCAGCAGCCAAGGGTCGGCCAGCCCCTACGAGCAGTACTTC
>TRBV7-8|NA|few|TRBJ2-5
CASSLARRDQETQYF
TGTGCCAGCAGCTTAGCTCGGCGGGACCAAGAGACCCAGTACTTC
>TRBV19|NA|few|TRBJ1-1
CASSMLVERWFNTEAFF
TGTGCCAGTAGTATGTTGGTGGAAAGATGGTTTAACACTGAAGCTTTCTTT
>TRBV27|TRBD1|many|TRBJ2-3
CASLGQNTDTQYF
TGTGCCAGCTTGGGACAGAACACAGATACGCAGTATTTT
>TRBV18|NA|few|TRBJ2-4
CASSPRGLGSDIQYF
TGTGCCAGCTCACCCCGAGGATTGGGCTCGGACATTCAGTACTTC
>TRBV2|TRBD1|NA|TRBJ2-5
CASSEEYGQGAREQYF
TGTGCCAGCAGTGAAGAGTATGGGCAGGGGGCAAGAGAGCAGTACTTC
>TRBV30|NA|many|TRBJ2-5
CASRPLREGKETQYF
TGTGCCTCGCGCCCCTTACGGGAAGGAAAAGAGACCCAGTACTTC
>TRBV2|NA|many|TRBJ1-1
CASRGDLTEAFF
TGTGCCAGCAGGGGGGATCTCACTGAAGCTTTCTTT
>TRBV5-8|NA|few|TRBJ2-7
CASRRGDSISYEQYF
TGTGCCAGCAGAAGGGGGGACAGTATCTCCTACGAGCAGTACTTC
>TRBV7-7|NA|NA|TRBJ1-2
CASMRGGVFVSGYTF
TGTGCTAGCATGAGAGGAGGGGTGTTTGTCTCTGGCTACACCTTC
>TRBV28|TRBD2|NA|TRBJ2-2
CASRPGLAGESTGELFF
TGTGCCAGCAGGCCGGGACTAGCGGGAGAGAGTACCGGGGAGCTGTTTTTT
>TRBV12-3/TRBV12-4|TRBD2|few|TRBJ2-7
CASRGTSGSSYEQYF
TGTGCCAGCAGGGGAACTAGCGGGAGCTCCTACGAGCAGTACTTC
>TRBV6-2/TRBV6-3|TRBD2|NA|TRBJ2-1
CASSYSTGTSGSNEQFF
TGTGCCAGCAGTTACTCGACTGGGACTAGCGGGAGCAATGAGCAGTTCTTC
>TRBV7-2|NA|few|TRBJ1-3
CASSSSGGNTIYF
TGTGCCAGCAGCTCCTCGGGGGGAAACACCATATATTTT
>TRBV27|TRBD1|NA|TRBJ2-3
CASSLEITGGVDTQYF
TGTGCCAGCAGTTTAGAAATAACAGGGGGCGTTGATACGCAGTATTTT
>TRBV15|TRBD1|few|TRBJ2-7
CATSSGTGTYEQYF
TGTGCCACCAGCAGCGGGACAGGGACCTACGAGCAGTACTTC
>TRBV7-9|NA|NA|TRBJ2-1
CASSFPPGNEQFF
TGTGCCAGCAGCTTCCCTCCCGGCAATGAGCAGTTCTTC
>TRBV6-1|NA|many|TRBJ1-4
CASSSGYEKLFF
TGTGCCAGCAGTTCTGGGTATGAAAAACTGTTTTTT
>TRBV20-1|TRBD2|few|TRBJ2-3
CSARVSSGSVSDTQYF
TGCAGTGCTAGAGTGTCTAGCGGGAGTGTGTCAGATACGCAGTATTTT
>TRBV12-3/TRBV12-4|NA|many|TRBJ1-1
CASREIPGGRAEAFF
TGTGCCAGCAGGGAGATCCCTGGGGGTAGGGCTGAAGCTTTCTTT